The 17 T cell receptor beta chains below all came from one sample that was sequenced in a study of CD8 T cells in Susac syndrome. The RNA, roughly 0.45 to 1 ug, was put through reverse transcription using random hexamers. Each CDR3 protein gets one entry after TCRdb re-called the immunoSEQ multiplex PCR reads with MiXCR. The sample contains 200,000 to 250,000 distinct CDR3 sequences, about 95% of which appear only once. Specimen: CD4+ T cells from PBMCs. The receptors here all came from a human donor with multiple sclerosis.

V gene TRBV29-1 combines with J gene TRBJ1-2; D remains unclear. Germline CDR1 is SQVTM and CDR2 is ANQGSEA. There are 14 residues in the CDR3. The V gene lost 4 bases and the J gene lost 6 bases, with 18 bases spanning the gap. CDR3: CSVVGMVAGHGYTF. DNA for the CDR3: TGCAGCGTTGTTGGAATGGTGGCTGGGCATGGCTACACCTTC.

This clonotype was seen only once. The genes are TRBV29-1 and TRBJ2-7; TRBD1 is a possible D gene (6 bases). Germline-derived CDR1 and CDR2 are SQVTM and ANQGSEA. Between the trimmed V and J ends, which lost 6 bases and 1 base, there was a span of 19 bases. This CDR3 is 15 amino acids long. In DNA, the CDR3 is TGCAGCGTGTCCCAGGGGCTCACGGGGTCCTACGAGCAGTACTTC. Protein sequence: CSVSQGLTGSYEQYF.

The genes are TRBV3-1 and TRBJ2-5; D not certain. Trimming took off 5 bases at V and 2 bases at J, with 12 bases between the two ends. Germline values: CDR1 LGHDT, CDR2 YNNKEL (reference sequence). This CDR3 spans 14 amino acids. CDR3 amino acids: CASSSRTAQETQYF. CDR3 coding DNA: TGTGCCAGCAGCTCCCGGACGGCTCAAGAGACCCAGTACTTC.

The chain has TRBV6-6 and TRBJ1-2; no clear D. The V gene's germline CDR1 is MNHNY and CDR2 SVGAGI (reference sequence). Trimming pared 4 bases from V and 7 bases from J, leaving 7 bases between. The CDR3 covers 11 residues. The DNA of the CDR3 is TGTGCCAGCAGTTCTAAGGTTGGCTACACCTTC. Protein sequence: CASSSKVGYTF.

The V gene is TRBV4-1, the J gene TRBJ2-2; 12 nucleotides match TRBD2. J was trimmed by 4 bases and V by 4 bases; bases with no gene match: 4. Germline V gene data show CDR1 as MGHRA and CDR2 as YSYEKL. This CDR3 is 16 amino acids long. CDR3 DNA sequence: TGCGCCAGCAGCCGGACTAGCGGGACCTTCACCGGGGAGCTGTTTTTT. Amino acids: CASSRTSGTFTGELFF.

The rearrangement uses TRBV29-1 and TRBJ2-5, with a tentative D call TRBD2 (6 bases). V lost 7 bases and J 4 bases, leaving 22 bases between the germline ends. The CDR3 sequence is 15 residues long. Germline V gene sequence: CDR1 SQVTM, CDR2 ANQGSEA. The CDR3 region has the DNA TGCAGCGCCGCGCGCGGGGCGGATGTCACAGAGACCCAGTACTTC. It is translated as CSAARGADVTETQYF. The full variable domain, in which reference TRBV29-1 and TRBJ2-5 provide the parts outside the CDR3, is SAVISQKPSRDICQRGTSLTIQCQVDSQVTMMFWYRQQPGQSLTLIATANQGSEATYESGFVIDKFPISRPNLTFSTLTVSNMSPEDSSIYLCSAARGADVTETQYFGPGTRLLVL.

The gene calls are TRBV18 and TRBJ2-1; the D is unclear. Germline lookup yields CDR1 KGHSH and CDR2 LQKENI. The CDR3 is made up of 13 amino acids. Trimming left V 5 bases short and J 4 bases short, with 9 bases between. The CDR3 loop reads CASSVSQYNEQFF. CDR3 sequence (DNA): TGTGCCAGCTCAGTGAGCCAGTACAATGAGCAGTTCTTC. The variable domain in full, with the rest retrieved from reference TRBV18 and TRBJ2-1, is NAGVMQNPRHLVRRRGQEARLRCSPMKGHSHVYWYRQLPEEGLKFMVYLQKENIIDESGMPKERFSAEFPKEGPSILRIQQVVRGDSAAYFCASSVSQYNEQFFGPGTRLTVL.

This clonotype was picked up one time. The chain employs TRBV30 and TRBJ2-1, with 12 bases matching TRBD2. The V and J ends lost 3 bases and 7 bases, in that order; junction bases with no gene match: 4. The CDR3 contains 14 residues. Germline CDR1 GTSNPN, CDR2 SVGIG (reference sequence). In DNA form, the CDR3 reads TGTGCCTGGAGGACTAGCGGGAGTCCAAATGAGCAGTTCTTC. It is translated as CAWRTSGSPNEQFF.

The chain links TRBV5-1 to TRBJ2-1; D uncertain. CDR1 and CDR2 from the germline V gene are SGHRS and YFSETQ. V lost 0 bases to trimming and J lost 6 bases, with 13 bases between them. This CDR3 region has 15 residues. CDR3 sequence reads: CASSLEAGPINEQFF. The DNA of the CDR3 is TGCGCCAGCAGCTTGGAGGCAGGACCGATCAATGAGCAGTTCTTC. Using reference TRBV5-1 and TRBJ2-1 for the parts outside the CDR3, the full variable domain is KAGVTQTPRYLIKTRGQQVTLSCSPISGHRSVSWYQQTPGQGLQFLFEYFSETQRNKGNFPGRFSGRQFSNSRSEMNVSTLELGDSALYLCASSLEAGPINEQFFGPGTRLTVL.

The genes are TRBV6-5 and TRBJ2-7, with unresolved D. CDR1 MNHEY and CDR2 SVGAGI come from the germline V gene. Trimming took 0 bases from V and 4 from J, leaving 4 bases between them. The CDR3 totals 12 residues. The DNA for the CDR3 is TGTGCCAGCAGTTACTCGACATACGAGCAGTACTTC. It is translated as CASSYSTYEQYF.

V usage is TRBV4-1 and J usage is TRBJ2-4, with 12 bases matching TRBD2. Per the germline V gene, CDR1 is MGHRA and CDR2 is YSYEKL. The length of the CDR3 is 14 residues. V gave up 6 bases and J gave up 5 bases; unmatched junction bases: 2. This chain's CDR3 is CASRRLAGENIQYF. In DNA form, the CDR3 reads TGCGCCAGCAGAAGACTAGCGGGAGAAAACATTCAGTACTTC.

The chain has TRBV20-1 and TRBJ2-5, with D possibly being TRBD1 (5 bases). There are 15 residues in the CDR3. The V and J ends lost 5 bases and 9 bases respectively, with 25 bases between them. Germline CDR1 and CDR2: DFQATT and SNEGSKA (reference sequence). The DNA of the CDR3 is TGCAGTGCTTTGACGCAAACAGGTCCCTCCGTCCCCCAGTACTTC. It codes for CSALTQTGPSVPQYF.

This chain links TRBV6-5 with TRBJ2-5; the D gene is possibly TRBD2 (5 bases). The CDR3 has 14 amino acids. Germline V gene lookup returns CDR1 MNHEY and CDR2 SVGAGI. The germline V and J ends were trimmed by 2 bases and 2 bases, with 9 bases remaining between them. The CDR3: CASSYNTGQETQYF. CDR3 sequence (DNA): TGTGCCAGCAGTTACAATACGGGACAAGAGACCCAGTACTTC.

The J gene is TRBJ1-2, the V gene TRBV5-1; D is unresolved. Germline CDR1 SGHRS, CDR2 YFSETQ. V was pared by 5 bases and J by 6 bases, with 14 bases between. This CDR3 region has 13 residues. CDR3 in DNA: TGCGCCAGCAGTGTGGAACCCAAGGATGGCTACACCTTC. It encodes CASSVEPKDGYTF.

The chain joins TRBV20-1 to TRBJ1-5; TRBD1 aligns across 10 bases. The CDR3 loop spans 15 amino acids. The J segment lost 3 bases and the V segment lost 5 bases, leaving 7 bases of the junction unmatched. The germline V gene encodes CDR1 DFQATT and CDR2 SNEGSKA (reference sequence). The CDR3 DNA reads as TGCAGTGCTTCCATTGGACAGGGGGACAATCAGCCCCAGCATTTT. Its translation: CSASIGQGDNQPQHF.

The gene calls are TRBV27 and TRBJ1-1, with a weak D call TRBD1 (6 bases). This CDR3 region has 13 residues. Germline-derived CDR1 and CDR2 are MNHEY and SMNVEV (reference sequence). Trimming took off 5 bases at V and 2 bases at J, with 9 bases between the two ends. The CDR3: CASSGQFNTEAFF. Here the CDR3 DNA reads TGTGCCAGCAGTGGACAGTTCAACACTGAAGCTTTCTTT.

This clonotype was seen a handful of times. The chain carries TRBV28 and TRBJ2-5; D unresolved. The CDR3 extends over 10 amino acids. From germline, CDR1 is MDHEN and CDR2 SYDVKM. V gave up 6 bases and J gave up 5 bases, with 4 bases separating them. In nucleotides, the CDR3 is TGTGCCAGCAGGAGGGAGACCCAGTACTTC. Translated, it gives CASRRETQYF.